Sequencing of this T cell receptor (beta chain) was carried out in a study of cytomegalovirus exposure and HLA in healthy donors. Clones were sequenced by immunoSEQ multiplex PCR, and TCRdb holds only the in-frame ones, with some missing. The sample lists under 130,000 clones; about 88% were seen once. Trimming removed 5 bases from V and 3 bases from J; junction bases left unmatched: 8. There are 16 residues in the CDR3. The germline CDR1 and CDR2 sequences are SGHTA and FQGNSA. In regard to this clone: Its matching antigen is unknown.

The study, taken as a whole, reports: Many donors carried some public TCRs, although rarity characterized most TCR sequences. One later analysis, an examination of the 100 to 150 validation repertoires, found that first-cohort TCR clusters tended to co-occur in them.

This receptor was identified in a young woman in good health and CMV-seropositive. The specimen sequenced was PBMCs. J is TRBJ2-3 and V is TRBV7-2; 10 positions agree with TRBD1. CDR3 loop: CASSPRDRGVTDTQYF. CDR3 nucleotides: TGTGCCAGCAGCCCCCGGGACAGGGGAGTGACAGATACGCAGTATTTT.